This T cell receptor beta chain originates from a study of CD8 T cells in ankylosing spondylitis. General observations from the study: Significant enrichment of disease-linked clones was reported in matched ankylosing spondylitis synovial fluid. What seemed typical of ankylosing spondylitis blood was a TCR beta motif built from about eight highly homologous variants.

With regard to this clonotype: Antigen: not known.

Construction of TCR beta libraries was performed using quantitative 5'-RACE with molecular barcodes. TCRdb re-called the 5' RACE reads with MiXCR, one entry per CDR3 protein. The table includes about 540,000 distinct CDR3 sequences, about 12% detected once. The CDR3 extends over 15 amino acids. Trimming pared 0 bases from V and 2 bases from J, leaving 14 bases between. Per the germline V gene, CDR1 is DFQATT and CDR2 is SNEGSKA (reference sequence). Sequencing was done on a sample of blood, either unsorted or a sorted T cell fraction (not recorded which). This chain joins TRBV20-1 and TRBJ2-7; perhaps TRBD2 as D (6 bases). The receptor was derived from a male donor with ankylosing spondylitis. CDR3 amino acids: CSAREVAGSPYEQYF. The CDR3 DNA reads as TGCAGTGCTAGAGAGGTGGCGGGGTCCCCCTACGAGCAGTACTTC.